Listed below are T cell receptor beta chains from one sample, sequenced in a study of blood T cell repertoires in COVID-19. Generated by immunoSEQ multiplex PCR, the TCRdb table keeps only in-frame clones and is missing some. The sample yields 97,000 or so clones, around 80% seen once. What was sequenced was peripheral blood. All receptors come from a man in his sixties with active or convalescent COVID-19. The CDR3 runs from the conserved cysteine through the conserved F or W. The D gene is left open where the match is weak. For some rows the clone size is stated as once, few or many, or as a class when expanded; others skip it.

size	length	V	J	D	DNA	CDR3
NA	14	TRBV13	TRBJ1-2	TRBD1	TGTGCCAGCATGTATAGGGACAGGGGAGAGGGCTACACCTTC	CASMYRDRGEGYTF
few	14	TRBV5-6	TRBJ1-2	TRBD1	TGTGCCAGCAGAGGGGACAGGGGGCTTTATGGCTACACCTTC	CASRGDRGLYGYTF
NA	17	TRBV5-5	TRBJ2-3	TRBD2	TGTGCCAGCAGCTTACCTGGACTAGCGGGAGCGGCAGATACGCAGTATTTT	CASSLPGLAGAADTQYF
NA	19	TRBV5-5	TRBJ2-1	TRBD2	TGTGCCAGCAGCTTGGTGGGGACAACTAGCGGCCTCTCCTACAATGAGCAGTTCTTC	CASSLVGTTSGLSYNEQFF
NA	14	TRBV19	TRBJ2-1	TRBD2	TGTGCCAGTAGAGCGGGAGGCTCCTACAATGAGCAGTTCTTC	CASRAGGSYNEQFF
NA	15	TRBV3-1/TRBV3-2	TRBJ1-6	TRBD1	TGTGCCAGCAGCCAGGACAGGGTGGCTAATTCACCCCTCCACTTT	CASSQDRVANSPLHF
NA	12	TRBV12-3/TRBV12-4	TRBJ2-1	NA	TGTGCCAGCAGTTTCGGGCAGGGTTGGGAGTTCTTC	CASSFGQGWEFF
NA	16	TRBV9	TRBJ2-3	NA	TGTGCCAGCAGCGCCCAGCCCCTAGCGAGCACAGATACGCAGTATTTT	CASSAQPLASTDTQYF
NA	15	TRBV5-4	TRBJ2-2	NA	TGTGCCAGCAGCCGAGGCGGGAAGGCGACCGGGGAGCTGTTTTTT	CASSRGGKATGELFF
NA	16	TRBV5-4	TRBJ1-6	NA	TGTGCCAGCAGCTTGGGACCTAGCTCCTATAATTCACCCCTCCACTTT	CASSLGPSSYNSPLHF
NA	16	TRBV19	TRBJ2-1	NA	TGTGCCAGTAGTATCGAAAGGGGGAGCTCCTACAATGAGCAGTTCTTC	CASSIERGSSYNEQFF
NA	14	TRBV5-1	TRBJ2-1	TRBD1	TGCGCCAGCAGCCTCGACAGGGCTGGCGATGAGCAGTTCTTC	CASSLDRAGDEQFF
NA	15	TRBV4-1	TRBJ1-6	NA	TGCGCCCGCAGCCCGCCGGCTGGGCTTAATTCACCCCTCCACTTT	CARSPPAGLNSPLHF
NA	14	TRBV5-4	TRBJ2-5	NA	TGTGCCAGCAGAGACACGGGGGACCAAGAGACCCAGTACTTC	CASRDTGDQETQYF
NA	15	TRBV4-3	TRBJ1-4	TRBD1	TGCGCCAGCAGCCGGGGGACAGTAACTAATGAAAAACTGTTTTTT	CASSRGTVTNEKLFF
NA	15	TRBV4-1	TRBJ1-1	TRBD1	TGCGCCAGCAGCCAGCCACAGCAGGGGGCACCTGAAGCTTTCTTT	CASSQPQQGAPEAFF
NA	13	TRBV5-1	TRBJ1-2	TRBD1	TGCGCCAGCAGCGTCTCAGGGGGCTATGGCTACACCTTC	CASSVSGGYGYTF
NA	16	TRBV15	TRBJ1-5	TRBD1	TGTGCCACCAACAGGACAGGGAGATATAGCAATCAGCCCCAGCATTTT	CATNRTGRYSNQPQHF
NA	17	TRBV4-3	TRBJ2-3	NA	TGCGCCAGCAGCCAAGAGGGCAGCCGCCTTGCCACAGATACGCAGTATTTT	CASSQEGSRLATDTQYF
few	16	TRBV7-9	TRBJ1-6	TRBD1	TGTGCCAGCAGCCAGGGACAGGGCTTTTATAATTCACCCCTCCACTTT	CASSQGQGFYNSPLHF
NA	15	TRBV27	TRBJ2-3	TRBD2	TGTGCCAGCACCCTTAGCGGGAGACTTGGAGATACGCAGTATTTT	CASTLSGRLGDTQYF
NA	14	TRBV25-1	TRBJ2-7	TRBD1	TGTGCCAGCCGGGACAGGGATAAATTCCACGAGCAGTACTTC	CASRDRDKFHEQYF
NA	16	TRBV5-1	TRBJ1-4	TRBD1	TGCGCCAGCAGCTTACTTCCGACAGGGGGTAATGAAAAACTGTTTTTT	CASSLLPTGGNEKLFF
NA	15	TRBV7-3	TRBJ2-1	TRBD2	TGTGCCAGCAGCTCCCCCGAGCGGGAGTTCCATGAGCAGTTCTTC	CASSSPEREFHEQFF
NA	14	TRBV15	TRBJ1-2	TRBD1	TGTGCCACCAGCAGCAGGGGGCAGGACTATGGCTACACCTTC	CATSSRGQDYGYTF
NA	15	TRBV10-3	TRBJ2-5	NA	TGTGCCATCAGTGAGACATCGAGACAGCAAGAGACCCAGTACTTC	CAISETSRQQETQYF
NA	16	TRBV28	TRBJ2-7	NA	TGTGCCAGCAGAAGCCCCTTGGGCGGGGGCGGATACGAGCAGTACTTC	CASRSPLGGGGYEQYF
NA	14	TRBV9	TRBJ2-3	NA	TGTGCCAGCAGCGTAAGGCAGGAGGGAGATACGCAGTATTTT	CASSVRQEGDTQYF
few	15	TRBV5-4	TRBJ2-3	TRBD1	TGTGCCAGCAGCTTGAATCAGGGGGCGACAGATACGCAGTATTTT	CASSLNQGATDTQYF
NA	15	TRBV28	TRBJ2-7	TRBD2	TGTGCCAGCAGTCCTGGGACTAGCGTTCACTACGAGCAGTACTTC	CASSPGTSVHYEQYF
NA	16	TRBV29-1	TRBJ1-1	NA	TGCAGCGTTGTGGGGATAATGAGGGAACTGAACACTGAAGCTTTCTTT	CSVVGIMRELNTEAFF
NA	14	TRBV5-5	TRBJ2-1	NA	TGTGCCAGCAGCTTGATCACAGGAAGCGATGAGCAGTTCTTC	CASSLITGSDEQFF
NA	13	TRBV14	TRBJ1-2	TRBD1	TGTGCCAGCAGCCGTGACAGGGTCTATGGCTACACCTTC	CASSRDRVYGYTF
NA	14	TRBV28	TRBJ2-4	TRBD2	TGTGCCTCCCTAGCGGGGGATGTCAAAAACATTCAGTACTTC	CASLAGDVKNIQYF
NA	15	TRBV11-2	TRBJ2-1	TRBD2	TGTGCCAGCAGCCCACGTAGCGGGGCCTACAATGAGCAGTTCTTC	CASSPRSGAYNEQFF
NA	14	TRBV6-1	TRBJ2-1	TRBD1	TGTGCCAGCAGTGAAAGGGGGACAGTGTTTGAGCAGTTCTTC	CASSERGTVFEQFF
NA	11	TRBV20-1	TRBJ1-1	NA	TGCAGCGCCGGCGGGGAGACTGAAGCTTTCTTT	CSAGGETEAFF
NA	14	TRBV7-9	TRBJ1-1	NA	TGTGCCAGCAGCTTGGACACTACGAACACTGAAGCTTTCTTT	CASSLDTTNTEAFF
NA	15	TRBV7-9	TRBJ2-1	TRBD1	TGTGCCAGCAGCTTAGGACAGGGTATCTACAATGAGCAGTTCTTC	CASSLGQGIYNEQFF
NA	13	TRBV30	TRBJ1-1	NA	TGTGCCTGGAGGGGTACAGGGTGGACTGAAGCTTTCTTT	CAWRGTGWTEAFF
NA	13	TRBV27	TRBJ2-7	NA	TGTGCCAGCACGCCTCTCGGCTCCTACGAGCAGTACTTC	CASTPLGSYEQYF
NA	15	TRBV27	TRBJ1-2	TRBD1	TGTGCCAGCAGTTTATACGGACAGGGCCTCTATGGCTACACCTTC	CASSLYGQGLYGYTF
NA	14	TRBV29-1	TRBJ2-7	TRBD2	TGCAGCGTTTTGGGTCTAGCGGGGTCTTACGAGCAGTACTTC	CSVLGLAGSYEQYF
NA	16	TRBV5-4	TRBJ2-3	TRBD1	TGTGCCAGCAGCCTCGACAGGGGGCCAAGCACAGATACGCAGTATTTT	CASSLDRGPSTDTQYF
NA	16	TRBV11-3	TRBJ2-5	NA	TGTGCCAGCAGCCCCGGTTTAACCCCACAGCAAGAGACCCAGTACTTC	CASSPGLTPQQETQYF
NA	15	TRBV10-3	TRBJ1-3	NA	TGTGCCATCAGTGAGTCGGCAGGGCAAGGAAACACCATATATTTT	CAISESAGQGNTIYF
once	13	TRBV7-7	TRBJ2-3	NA	TGTGCTAGCAGCCAAGCACACGGGGATACGCAGTATTTT	CASSQAHGDTQYF
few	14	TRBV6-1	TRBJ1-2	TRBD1	TGTGCCAGCAGCGTGACAGGGGATAACTATGGCTACACCTTC	CASSVTGDNYGYTF
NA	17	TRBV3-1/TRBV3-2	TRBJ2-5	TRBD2	TGTGCCAGCAGCCCTCGGACTAGCGGTACAACTAGAGAGACCCAGTACTTC	CASSPRTSGTTRETQYF
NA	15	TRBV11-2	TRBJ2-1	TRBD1	TGTGCCAGCAGCTCCCCCTGGGACAGGGAGAATGAGCAGTTCTTC	CASSSPWDRENEQFF
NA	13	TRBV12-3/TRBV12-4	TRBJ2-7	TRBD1	TGTGCCAGCAGTTTCGGGACAGGCTACGAGCAGTACTTC	CASSFGTGYEQYF
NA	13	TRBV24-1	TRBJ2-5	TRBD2	TGTGCCACGGGGCTAGCGGCTCAAGAGACCCAGTACTTC	CATGLAAQETQYF
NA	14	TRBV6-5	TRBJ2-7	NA	TGTGCCAGTGCCACTTCGGGAGTCCCCTACGAGCAGTACTTC	CASATSGVPYEQYF
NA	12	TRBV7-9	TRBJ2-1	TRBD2	TGTGCCAGCACCCGGGGGGACAATGAGCAGTTCTTC	CASTRGDNEQFF
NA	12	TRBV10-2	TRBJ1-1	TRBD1	TGCGCCAGATTACAGGGGGACACTGAAGCTTTCTTT	CARLQGDTEAFF
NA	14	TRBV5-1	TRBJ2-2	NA	TGCGCCAGCAGCCTGCGGACGGCGGGCGGGGAGCTGTTTTTT	CASSLRTAGGELFF
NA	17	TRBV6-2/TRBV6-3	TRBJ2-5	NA	TGTGCCAGCAGTTACCCGGGGAGGGGGGCCGAGAGAGAGACCCAGTACTTC	CASSYPGRGAERETQYF
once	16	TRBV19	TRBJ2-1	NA	TGTGCCAGTAGTATAGGGCCGGGGAGCTCCTACAATGAGCAGTTCTTC	CASSIGPGSSYNEQFF
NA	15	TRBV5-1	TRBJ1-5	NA	TGCGCCAGCAGCTTGGAAGGGGTTGGGAATCAGCCCCAGCATTTT	CASSLEGVGNQPQHF